This entry describes one T cell receptor beta chain. Repertoires were generated with immunoSEQ multiplex PCR, while TCRdb's copy carries only in-frame clones and drops some. The table has 39,000 or so clones, roughly nine tenths seen once. This sample was included in a study of OX40 agonist ivuxolimab in advanced cancers. Trimming removed 4 bases at V and 9 bases at J, with 19 bases between. Per germline, CDR1 MNHEY and CDR2 SVGAGI. This CDR3 is 15 amino acids long. This specimen was CD4+ or CD8+ T cells sorted from blood, taken in a trial of the OX40 agonist ivuxolimab. The V and J genes are TRBV6-5 and TRBJ2-1; perhaps TRBD2 as D (6 bases). This TCR was recovered from an adult with an advanced solid tumor such as melanoma, head and neck, liver or kidney cancer. The CDR3 is CASSFLPTRFPEQFF. The CDR3 nucleotides read TGTGCCAGCAGTTTTCTCCCGACTAGATTCCCTGAGCAGTTCTTC.